Shown below are 10 T cell receptor beta chains from a single sample sequenced in a study of T cells after yellow fever vaccination. TCRdb passed the 5' RACE reads through MiXCR, listing each CDR3 protein once. The table lists about 580,000 distinct CDR3 sequences, about 15% of them singletons. The sample was PBMCs, taken 5 days after the first yellow fever vaccination. The receptor source for this set is a man between 18 and 29 years old who received the YFV17D yellow fever vaccine.

This clonotype was seen more than once but under ten times. The rearrangement links TRBV15 to TRBJ1-1; 8 nucleotides line up with TRBD1. Germline CDR1 is LNHNV and CDR2 is YYDKDF (reference sequence). The CDR3 has 14 amino acids. Trimming removed 3 bases from V and 5 bases from J; junction bases left unmatched: 5. The CDR3, as DNA: TGTGCCACCAGCAGGGGCAGGGGGCTTACTGAAGCTTTCTTT. This gives the protein CATSRGRGLTEAFF. The full variable domain, its missing parts supplied by reference TRBV15 and TRBJ1-1, is DAMVIQNPRYQVTQFGKPVTLSCSQTLNHNVMYWYQQKSSQAPKLLFHYYDKDFNNEADTPDNFQSRRPNTSFCFLDIRSPGLGDTAMYLCATSRGRGLTEAFFGQGTRLTVV.

The sample holds many counts of this clonotype. The V and J genes are TRBV20-1 and TRBJ2-5, with D maybe TRBD2 (6 bases). This CDR3 has 13 amino acids. Trimming took 3 bases from V and 1 from J, leaving 9 bases between them. The germline gives CDR1 DFQATT, CDR2 SNEGSKA (reference sequence). In nucleotides, the CDR3 is TGCAGTGCTAGTGCCGGGAGCCAAGAGACCCAGTACTTC. It encodes CSASAGSQETQYF.

The rearrangement links TRBV5-6 to TRBJ2-7; 9 bases match TRBD2. V gave up 3 bases and J gave up 4 bases; unmatched junction bases: 11. In germline, CDR1 is SGHDT, CDR2 YYEEEE. The CDR3 runs to 16 residues. For the CDR3, the DNA is TGTGCCAGCAGCTGGGGTATTAGCGGGGGAATTTACGAGCAGTACTTC. It encodes CASSWGISGGIYEQYF.

The chain recombines TRBV28 with TRBJ1-6; 7 bases agree with TRBD1. V shed 5 bases and J 14 bases; nucleotides not matched to a gene: 24. Germline V CDR1 and CDR2: MDHEN, SYDVKM. The CDR3 covers 18 residues. CDR3 protein: CASSTTGTVAGPRASLHF. The CDR3 bases are TGTGCCAGCAGTACCACCGGGACAGTTGCTGGGCCAAGGGCGTCCCTCCACTTT.

DNA of the CDR3: TGTGCCAGCAGCAAGTTGGGCGGGGAGACCCAGTACTTC. Translation gives CASSKLGGETQYF. V usage is TRBV7-9 and J usage is TRBJ2-5; tentative D call: TRBD2 (5 bases). This CDR3 comprises 13 residues. The germline V gene encodes CDR1 SEHNR and CDR2 FQNEAQ (reference sequence). Trimming removed 5 bases from V and 5 bases from J, with 12 bases in between.

This clonotype was detected a few times. For the CDR3, the DNA is TGTGCTAGTGGTTTGATCCTATTCACCGGGACAGGGAACACCGGGGAGCTGTTTTTT. Translating it yields CASGLILFTGTGNTGELFF. The chain employs TRBV12-5 and TRBJ2-2, with 8 positions matching TRBD1. Germline CDR1 is LGHNT and CDR2 is FRNRAP. There are 19 residues in the CDR3. Losses at the gene ends were 2 bases for V and 1 base for J; bases not matched to a gene: 12. Full variable domain (missing parts from reference TRBV12-5 and TRBJ2-2): DARVTQTPRHKVTEMGQEVTMRCQPILGHNTVFWYRQTMMQGLELLAYFRNRAPLDDSGMPKDRFSAEMPDATLATLKIQPSEPRDSAVYFCASGLILFTGTGNTGELFFGEGSRLTVL.

This clonotype was picked up a small number of times. This chain links TRBV7-9 with TRBJ2-6; possibly TRBD1 or TRBD2 for D (6 bases each). V was pared by 6 bases and J by 4 bases, with 16 bases between. This CDR3 region has 16 residues. The V gene's germline CDR1 is SEHNR and CDR2 FQNEAQ (reference sequence). In nucleotides, the CDR3 is TGTGCCAGCAGTTCATGGGGGGCGCCAGGGGCCAACGTCCTGACTTTC. This translates into CASSSWGAPGANVLTF. The full variable domain, in which reference TRBV7-9 and TRBJ2-6 provide the parts outside the CDR3, is DTGVSQNPRHKITKRGQNVTFRCDPISEHNRLYWYRQTLGQGPEFLTYFQNEAQLEKSRLLSDRFSAERPKGSFSTLEIQRTEQGDSAMYLCASSSWGAPGANVLTFGAGSRLTVL.

This clonotype showed up just a few times. The V call is TRBV18, the J call TRBJ2-5; D not certain. The CDR3 extends over 13 amino acids. The V gene's germline CDR1 is KGHSH and CDR2 LQKENI. V was pared by 2 bases and J by 5 bases, with 9 bases between. CDR3 in amino acids: CASSPVGSETQYF. The CDR3 coding sequence is TGTGCCAGCTCACCAGTCGGATCCGAGACCCAGTACTTC.

The CDR3 is CASSNHPGLSNEQFF. The CDR3 DNA reads TGTGCCAGCAGCAACCACCCTGGACTATCCAATGAGCAGTTCTTC. This chain connects TRBV9 to TRBJ2-1; perhaps TRBD2 as D (6 bases). Trimming removed 4 bases from V and 6 bases from J, with 17 bases in between. CDR3 length: 15 amino acids. CDR1 is SGDLS, CDR2 YYNGEE, per germline.

This clonotype has more than one count but fewer than ten. J is TRBJ2-1 and V is TRBV19; 10 bases map to TRBD2. V lost 2 bases and J lost 1; bases outside the gene matches: 5. The germline CDR1 and CDR2 sequences are LNHDA and SQIVND (reference sequence). This CDR3 region has 17 residues. The CDR3 DNA follows: TGTGCCAGTAGTATACTAGCGGGGGCGTCTTCCTACAATGAGCAGTTCTTC. Residues: CASSILAGASSYNEQFF.